The following is a T cell receptor (beta chain) sequence with its context. Its matching antigen is unknown. V was pared by 3 bases and J by 0 bases, with 3 bases of the junction left unmatched. CDR1 is SGHVS and CDR2 is FQNEAQ in the germline V gene. CDR3 length: 16 amino acids. This specimen belongs to a study of PD-1 blockade in mismatch repair-deficient tumors. Study-wide background: All were previously treated, progressing patients with about twelve mismatch repair-deficient cancer types.

Mismatch repair deficiency was confirmed in all patients, by PCR or immunohistochemistry. Study-wide points: Tumor-resident clones, often absent from pretreatment blood, expanded after pembrolizumab and then contracted.

Generated by immunoSEQ multiplex PCR, the TCRdb table keeps only in-frame clones and is missing some. The sample has under 150,000 clones, about 88% seen once. The rearrangement uses TRBV7-8 and TRBJ1-5, with 9 bases identical to TRBD1. Sequencing used peripheral blood, obtained 72 weeks after starting pembrolizumab. The clonotype originates from an adult with mismatch repair-deficient cancer. The DNA for the CDR3 is TGTGCCAGCAGCTTGGGACAGGGAGATAGCAATCAGCCCCAGCATTTT. Translation gives CASSLGQGDSNQPQHF.